Listed below are T cell receptor beta chains from one sample, sequenced in a study of pediatric ulcerative colitis. Some clones are missing from TCRdb's copy, which holds only in-frame ones; the method was immunoSEQ multiplex PCR. The sample includes fewer than 40,000 clones, over 65% of them seen just once. The sample taken for sequencing was blood. The receptors originated from a girl aged 5 to 17 with moderate ulcerative colitis. CDR3s include the opening cysteine and the closing phenylalanine or tryptophan. A D gene is named only where the DNA matches it firmly. The size field is filled for only some rows; it gives once, few, many or a size class.

CDR3 length: 15; V gene: TRBV10-2; D gene: TRBD1; clone size: NA; J gene: TRBJ1-1; CDR3 DNA: TGCGCCAGCAGTTTTTATGACAGGGGAGAAACTGAAGCTTTCTTT; CDR3 protein: CASSFYDRGETEAFF
CDR3 length: 13; V gene: TRBV5-1; D gene: TRBD1; clone size: NA; J gene: TRBJ1-2; CDR3 DNA: TGCGCCAGCAGCGAGGGGACAGATTATGGCTACACCTTC; CDR3 protein: CASSEGTDYGYTF
CDR3 length: 15; V gene: TRBV4-2; D gene: TRBD2; clone size: NA; J gene: TRBJ2-1; CDR3 DNA: TGTGCCAGCAGTGCTAGCGGGGGGGCGCGAAATGAGCAGTTCTTC; CDR3 protein: CASSASGGARNEQFF
CDR3 length: 15; V gene: TRBV28; D gene: NA; clone size: NA; J gene: TRBJ1-2; CDR3 DNA: TGTGCCAGCAGTTTGGGGAACAGCCTAAACTATGGCTACACCTTC; CDR3 protein: CASSLGNSLNYGYTF
CDR3 length: 15; V gene: TRBV27; D gene: TRBD1; clone size: NA; J gene: TRBJ2-7; CDR3 DNA: TGTGCCAGCAGTCTCAACCCGACAGGGGGTTACGAGCAGTACTTC; CDR3 protein: CASSLNPTGGYEQYF
CDR3 length: 15; V gene: TRBV2; D gene: NA; clone size: NA; J gene: TRBJ2-7; CDR3 DNA: TGTGCCAGCAAGGTCGACAGGCCGAGCTCCTACGAGCAGTACTTC; CDR3 protein: CASKVDRPSSYEQYF
CDR3 length: 14; V gene: TRBV30; D gene: NA; clone size: NA; J gene: TRBJ1-2; CDR3 DNA: TGTGCCTGGAGTGTACGGAGGGTACTCTATGGCTACACCTTC; CDR3 protein: CAWSVRRVLYGYTF
CDR3 length: 14; V gene: TRBV7-6; D gene: NA; clone size: NA; J gene: TRBJ2-7; CDR3 DNA: TGTGCCAGCAGCTTAGCGACAGATCTTGGGGAGCAGTACTTC; CDR3 protein: CASSLATDLGEQYF
CDR3 length: 17; V gene: TRBV5-1; D gene: NA; clone size: NA; J gene: TRBJ2-3; CDR3 DNA: TGCGCCAGCAGCCTCTGGGGCGTAGGGGGTTATGGTGATACGCAGTATTTT; CDR3 protein: CASSLWGVGGYGDTQYF
CDR3 length: 15; V gene: TRBV5-4; D gene: NA; clone size: NA; J gene: TRBJ2-2; CDR3 DNA: TGTGCCAGCAGTTTGGAGGGACGTAACACCGGGGAGCTGTTTTTT; CDR3 protein: CASSLEGRNTGELFF
CDR3 length: 14; V gene: TRBV30; D gene: TRBD1; clone size: few; J gene: TRBJ1-5; CDR3 DNA: TGTGCCTCGACACAGGGGCCGAGCAATCAGCCCCAGCATTTT; CDR3 protein: CASTQGPSNQPQHF
CDR3 length: 14; V gene: TRBV10-2; D gene: NA; clone size: NA; J gene: TRBJ1-2; CDR3 DNA: TGCGCCAGCAGTGAGCCAGACAGGTTCTATGGCTACACCTTC; CDR3 protein: CASSEPDRFYGYTF
CDR3 length: 17; V gene: TRBV7-6; D gene: TRBD1; clone size: NA; J gene: TRBJ1-2; CDR3 DNA: TGTGCCAGCAGCTTAGCGCGGGGGGGGCCGGGACAGTCGGACTACACCTTC; CDR3 protein: CASSLARGGPGQSDYTF
CDR3 length: 15; V gene: TRBV27; D gene: TRBD1; clone size: NA; J gene: TRBJ2-7; CDR3 DNA: TGTGCCAGCAGGGACAGGGGATCCCCCCCTTACGAGCAGTACTTC; CDR3 protein: CASRDRGSPPYEQYF
CDR3 length: 15; V gene: TRBV5-1; D gene: NA; clone size: NA; J gene: TRBJ1-6; CDR3 DNA: TGCGCCAGCAGCTTGGCAGGGATCGATAATTCACCCCTCCACTTT; CDR3 protein: CASSLAGIDNSPLHF
CDR3 length: 11; V gene: TRBV29-1; D gene: NA; clone size: few; J gene: TRBJ1-1; CDR3 DNA: TGCAGCGTTGGTGTGAACACTGAAGCTTTCTTT; CDR3 protein: CSVGVNTEAFF
CDR3 length: 13; V gene: TRBV2; D gene: TRBD2; clone size: NA; J gene: TRBJ2-7; CDR3 DNA: TGTGCCAGCTCCAGCGGGGAATACTACGAGCAGTACTTC; CDR3 protein: CASSSGEYYEQYF
CDR3 length: 16; V gene: TRBV4-3; D gene: NA; clone size: NA; J gene: TRBJ2-1; CDR3 DNA: TGCGCCAGCAGCCAAGACGCCCGGGGCTCCTACAATGAGCAGTTCTTC; CDR3 protein: CASSQDARGSYNEQFF
CDR3 length: 16; V gene: TRBV6-1; D gene: TRBD1; clone size: NA; J gene: TRBJ2-1; CDR3 DNA: TGTGCCAGCAGTGGAGACCGGGACAGGGGATACAATGAGCAGTTCTTC; CDR3 protein: CASSGDRDRGYNEQFF
CDR3 length: 15; V gene: TRBV7-2; D gene: TRBD1; clone size: NA; J gene: TRBJ2-7; CDR3 DNA: TGTGCCAGCAGCTCAATCGGACAGGCGATACCCGAGCAGTACTTC; CDR3 protein: CASSSIGQAIPEQYF
CDR3 length: 13; V gene: TRBV29-1; D gene: TRBD1; clone size: NA; J gene: TRBJ2-3; CDR3 DNA: TGCAGCGTCCGAGGACAGGGCACAGATACGCAGTATTTT; CDR3 protein: CSVRGQGTDTQYF
CDR3 length: 15; V gene: TRBV6-5; D gene: TRBD1; clone size: NA; J gene: TRBJ1-2; CDR3 DNA: TGTGCCAGCAGTTATCAACCGGGACAGGGCCATGGCTACACCTTC; CDR3 protein: CASSYQPGQGHGYTF
CDR3 length: 16; V gene: TRBV13; D gene: NA; clone size: once; J gene: TRBJ2-1; CDR3 DNA: TGTGCCAGCAGCCCCCGGGGGACACTAATATTAAATGAGCAGTTCTTC; CDR3 protein: CASSPRGTLILNEQFF
CDR3 length: 14; V gene: TRBV7-9; D gene: NA; clone size: few; J gene: TRBJ1-5; CDR3 DNA: TGTGCCAGCAGCCGCGACGGGGGGAATCAGCCCCAGCATTTT; CDR3 protein: CASSRDGGNQPQHF
CDR3 length: 14; V gene: TRBV19; D gene: NA; clone size: NA; J gene: TRBJ2-4; CDR3 DNA: TGTGCCAGTAGCAACCCCCGGTTGGAAAACATTCAGTACTTC; CDR3 protein: CASSNPRLENIQYF
CDR3 length: 13; V gene: TRBV5-4; D gene: NA; clone size: NA; J gene: TRBJ2-1; CDR3 DNA: TGTGCCAGCAGCTTTCGTAGCTACAATGAGCAGTTCTTC; CDR3 protein: CASSFRSYNEQFF
CDR3 length: 11; V gene: TRBV10-1; D gene: NA; clone size: NA; J gene: TRBJ2-7; CDR3 DNA: TGCGCCAGCAGTGAGTCCTACGAGCAGTACTTC; CDR3 protein: CASSESYEQYF
CDR3 length: 20; V gene: TRBV19; D gene: TRBD2; clone size: NA; J gene: TRBJ2-1; CDR3 DNA: TGTGCCAGTAGTATGGGCTGGACTAGCGGGGGGGTCTTCGCCAACAATGAGCAGTTCTTC; CDR3 protein: CASSMGWTSGGVFANNEQFF
CDR3 length: 14; V gene: TRBV5-4; D gene: NA; clone size: once; J gene: TRBJ1-1; CDR3 DNA: TGTGCCAGCAGCTTCTCAGGGGCAAACACTGAAGCTTTCTTT; CDR3 protein: CASSFSGANTEAFF
CDR3 length: 12; V gene: TRBV2; D gene: NA; clone size: NA; J gene: TRBJ2-6; CDR3 DNA: TGTGCCAGCAGGCGGGACACTGAGGTACTGACTTTC; CDR3 protein: CASRRDTEVLTF
CDR3 length: 15; V gene: TRBV28; D gene: NA; clone size: few; J gene: TRBJ1-2; CDR3 DNA: TGTGCCAGCAGTTTATACGCAGGGGAGGGCTATGGCTACACCTTC; CDR3 protein: CASSLYAGEGYGYTF
CDR3 length: 13; V gene: TRBV6-1; D gene: NA; clone size: NA; J gene: TRBJ1-1; CDR3 DNA: TGTGCCAGCAGCTTCAATATGAACACTGAAGCTTTCTTT; CDR3 protein: CASSFNMNTEAFF
CDR3 length: 16; V gene: TRBV18; D gene: NA; clone size: NA; J gene: TRBJ2-6; CDR3 DNA: TGTGCCAGCTCACTCGGGCCGAGCTCTGGGGCCAACGTCCTGACTTTC; CDR3 protein: CASSLGPSSGANVLTF
CDR3 length: 15; V gene: TRBV5-4; D gene: TRBD2; clone size: NA; J gene: TRBJ2-7; CDR3 DNA: TGTGCCAGCAGCCCACTGACTAGCGGGAGCTACGAGCAGTACTTC; CDR3 protein: CASSPLTSGSYEQYF
CDR3 length: 15; V gene: TRBV18; D gene: TRBD2; clone size: NA; J gene: TRBJ2-3; CDR3 DNA: TGTGCCAGCTCCCTAAGGGAGGGTGCGACAGATACGCAGTATTTT; CDR3 protein: CASSLREGATDTQYF
CDR3 length: 15; V gene: TRBV14; D gene: NA; clone size: NA; J gene: TRBJ1-3; CDR3 DNA: TGTGCCAGCAGCCAAGAAGGGTACTCTGGAAACACCATATATTTT; CDR3 protein: CASSQEGYSGNTIYF
CDR3 length: 16; V gene: TRBV14; D gene: TRBD1; clone size: NA; J gene: TRBJ2-7; CDR3 DNA: TGTGCCAGCAGCCAAGATCTGGGACAGAGATCCTACGAGCAGTACTTC; CDR3 protein: CASSQDLGQRSYEQYF
CDR3 length: 15; V gene: TRBV6-1; D gene: TRBD1; clone size: NA; J gene: TRBJ2-3; CDR3 DNA: TGTGCCATTCGAGGGGACAGGGCTAGTTCAGATACGCAGTATTTT; CDR3 protein: CAIRGDRASSDTQYF
CDR3 length: 16; V gene: TRBV7-2; D gene: TRBD1; clone size: NA; J gene: TRBJ1-1; CDR3 DNA: TGTGCCAGCAGCTTAATAGGCAGGGGGGCGAACACTGAAGCTTTCTTT; CDR3 protein: CASSLIGRGANTEAFF
CDR3 length: 14; V gene: TRBV2; D gene: NA; clone size: NA; J gene: TRBJ2-7; CDR3 DNA: TGTGCCAGCAGTGAGGGAAGTAGCTCCTACGAGCAGTACTTC; CDR3 protein: CASSEGSSSYEQYF
CDR3 length: 15; V gene: TRBV6-5; D gene: TRBD1; clone size: NA; J gene: TRBJ2-4; CDR3 DNA: TGTGCCAGCGCTAGGGACAGGGGACCCCAAAACATTCAGTACTTC; CDR3 protein: CASARDRGPQNIQYF
CDR3 length: 13; V gene: TRBV7-9; D gene: NA; clone size: NA; J gene: TRBJ2-2; CDR3 DNA: NA; CDR3 protein: CASSFGDGTGMFF
CDR3 length: 16; V gene: TRBV5-8; D gene: TRBD2; clone size: NA; J gene: TRBJ2-1; CDR3 DNA: TGTGCCAGCAGCCCCCATCAGCGGGAGTTCTACAATGAGCAGTTCTTC; CDR3 protein: CASSPHQREFYNEQFF
CDR3 length: 17; V gene: TRBV9; D gene: TRBD2; clone size: NA; J gene: TRBJ2-3; CDR3 DNA: TGTGCCAGCAGCGTAGAGAGACTAGCGGGATACACAGATACGCAGTATTTT; CDR3 protein: CASSVERLAGYTDTQYF